This T cell receptor (beta chain) was observed in a study of T cell clonotyping in hematopoietic cell transplantation. Study-level findings and limits: Few recipient clonotypes overlapped donors; over 97% were de novo at given depth. Cells were unsorted, so CD4 and CD8 contributions were not separated.

Concerning this clone: The antigen is unknown.

The germline CDR1 and CDR2 sequences are SNHLY and FYNNEI. The V end was cut by 7 bases, the J end by 4 bases, with 25 bases between. The CDR3 is made up of 17 amino acids. Profiling relied on immunoSEQ multiplex PCR, and the TCRdb table lists in-frame clones only, not all of them. The repertoire holds over 10,000 clones, with 75% to 95% as singletons. The sequenced sample consisted of peripheral blood mononuclear cells. This sequence was found in a man aged 25 to 45 in good health. Some clones in this sample may be carry-over from other donors' samples. The rearrangement links TRBV2 to TRBJ1-2; possible D gene TRBD1, 6 bases. The CDR3 DNA sequence: TGTGCCAGCACCATCAGAACAGGGCTCGGGTTGGCCTATGGCTACACCTTC. It encodes CASTIRTGLGLAYGYTF.